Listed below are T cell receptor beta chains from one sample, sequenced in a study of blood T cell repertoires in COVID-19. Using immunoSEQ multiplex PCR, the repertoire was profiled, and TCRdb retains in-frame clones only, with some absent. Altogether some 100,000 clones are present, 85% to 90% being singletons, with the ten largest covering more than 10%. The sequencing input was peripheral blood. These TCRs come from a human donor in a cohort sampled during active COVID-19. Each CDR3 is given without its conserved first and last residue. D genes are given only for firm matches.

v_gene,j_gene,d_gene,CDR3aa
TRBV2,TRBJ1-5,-,ASSSDQGGSQPQH
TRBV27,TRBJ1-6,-,ASSSYFGGNSPLH
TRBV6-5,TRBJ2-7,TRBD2,ASSLGLAGGEQY
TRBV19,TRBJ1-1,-,ASSSRQEVMNTEAF
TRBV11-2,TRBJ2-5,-,ASSFRPSGETQY
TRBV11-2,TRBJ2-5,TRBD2,ASSRTSGSVETQY
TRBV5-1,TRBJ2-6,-,ASFDSSGANVLT
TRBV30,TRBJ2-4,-,AWSNPENIQY
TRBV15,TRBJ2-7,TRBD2,ATSNLADSSYEQY
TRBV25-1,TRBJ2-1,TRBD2,ASSPSGVSLFEQF
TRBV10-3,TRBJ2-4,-,AISESGFADIAKNIQY
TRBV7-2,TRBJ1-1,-,ASSLQGGTEAF
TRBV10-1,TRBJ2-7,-,ASSESRSQEQY
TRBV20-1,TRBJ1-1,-,SAGGFEAF
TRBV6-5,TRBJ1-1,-,ASSYQGAAF
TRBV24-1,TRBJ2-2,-,ATSEGDPNTGELF
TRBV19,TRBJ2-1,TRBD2,ASSMRGGLAGANSYNEQF
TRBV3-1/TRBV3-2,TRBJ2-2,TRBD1,ASRHEGQGINTGELF
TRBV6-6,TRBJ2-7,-,ASSYSSDEQY
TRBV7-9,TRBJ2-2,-,ASSLVELSTGELF
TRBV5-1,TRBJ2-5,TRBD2,ASSLVLAGQETQY
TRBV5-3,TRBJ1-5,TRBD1,ARIRTSGTVSNQPQH
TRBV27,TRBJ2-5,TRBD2,ASSTDGGETQY
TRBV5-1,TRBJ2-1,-,ASRDLRGNEQF
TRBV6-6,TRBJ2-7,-,ASSYRTATYEQY
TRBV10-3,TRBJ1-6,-,AVRSSYNSPLH
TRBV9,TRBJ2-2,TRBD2,ASSVDGGGRYTGELF
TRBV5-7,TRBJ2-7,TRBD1,ASRLDRGLGTRFDEQY
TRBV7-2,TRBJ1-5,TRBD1,ASSLAWTGGNQPQH
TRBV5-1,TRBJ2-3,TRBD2,ASRTGTSRPTDTQY
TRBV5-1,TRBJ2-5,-,ASSPLTAGETQY
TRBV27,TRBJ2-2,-,ASSFYAGELF
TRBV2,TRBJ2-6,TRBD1,ASRGQGASSGANVLT
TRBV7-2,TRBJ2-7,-,ASSPDLSPNYEQY
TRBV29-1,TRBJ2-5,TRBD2,SVLASGSSETQY
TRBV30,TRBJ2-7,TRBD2,AWRGVAGAYSEQY
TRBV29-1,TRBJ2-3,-,SVWRGSTDTQY
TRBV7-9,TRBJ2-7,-,ASSPGYEQY
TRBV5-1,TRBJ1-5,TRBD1,ASSTTGGLNQPQH
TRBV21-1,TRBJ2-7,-,ASSKGRQGDYEQY
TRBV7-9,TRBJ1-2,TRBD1,ASSSALRQGAHYGYT
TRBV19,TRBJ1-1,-,ASSIPGQIEAF
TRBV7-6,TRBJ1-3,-,ASTPASGFSGNTIY
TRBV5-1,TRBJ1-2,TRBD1,ASSPDRGLDYGYT
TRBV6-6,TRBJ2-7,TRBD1,ASSLGQEYEQY
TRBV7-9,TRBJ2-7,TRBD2,ASSPVGLAGYEQY
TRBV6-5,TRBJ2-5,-,ASSVSGWGETQY